This T cell receptor (beta chain) derives from a study of T cells in Graves' hyperthyroidism and ophthalmopathy. Germline CDR1 MNHEY, CDR2 SVGAGI. This CDR3 contains 15 residues. Trimming removed 0 bases from V and 7 bases from J, with 13 bases in between. The CDR3 regions of TCR beta were amplified from RNA transcripts. A set of HTBI primers served as the primers for a first-round RT-PCR of the TCR CDR3. TCRdb reanalysed the multiplex PCR reads using MiXCR and keeps one entry per CDR3 protein. The sample consists of roughly 840,000 distinct CDR3 sequences, 35% to 45% of them appearing once. This clonotype was recorded a few times.

Specimen: blood. This TCR derives from a man between 18 and 35 years old with Graves' hyperthyroidism. The chain couples TRBV6-5 to TRBJ1-5, with a weak D call TRBD1 (6 bases). This CDR3 is CASSYSRGAGQPQHF. The CDR3 region has the DNA TGTGCCAGCAGTTACTCGAGGGGGGCCGGCCAGCCCCAGCATTTT.